Listed below are T cell receptor beta chains from one sample, sequenced in a study of metastatic and nonmetastatic thyroid tumors. TCRdb reassembled clones from the PCR reads with MiXCR. The sample records approximately 6,600 clones, about 27% being singletons. The material sequenced was adjacent normal tissue. The origin of the receptors is a female donor with papillary thyroid cancer or a benign thyroid nodule (not recorded which). Some clones in this sample may be carry-over from other donors' samples. Each CDR3 is given with its conserved first and last residue. The D gene is left open where the match is weak. Expanded clones get a size class; other rows say once, few or many, or leave the size out.

D | J | V | size | DNA | CDR3
NA | TRBJ2-1 | TRBV6-1 | NA | TGTGCCAGCAGTGAAGCTTGGCCCAATGAGCAGTTCTTC | CASSEAWPNEQFF
NA | TRBJ1-1 | TRBV12-3/TRBV12-4 | few | TGTGCCAGCAGATTACAGGGTAACACTGAAGCTTTCTTT | CASRLQGNTEAFF
NA | TRBJ1-2 | TRBV19 | few | TGTGCCAGTAGTTCCTACCGGTACAGTGGCGACGGCTACACCTTC | CASSSYRYSGDGYTF
NA | TRBJ2-7 | TRBV6-2/TRBV6-3 | few | TGTGCCAGCAGTTACTCGATCGGGGTGGGACACGAGCAGTACTTC | CASSYSIGVGHEQYF
NA | TRBJ2-3 | TRBV9 | NA | TGTGCCAGCATCCCCCGGGACGGCACAGATACGCAGTATTTT | CASIPRDGTDTQYF
NA | TRBJ1-6 | TRBV27 | NA | TGTGCCAGCAGTACCCGTAACTATCTAGACCTCCACTTT | CASSTRNYLDLHF
TRBD1 | TRBJ2-7 | TRBV19 | few | TGTGCCAGTAGTATAGGCCCGACAGGGGCGCTTAACGAGCAGTACTTC | CASSIGPTGALNEQYF
NA | TRBJ2-2 | TRBV6-5 | NA | TGTGCCAGCAGTTACGGTCCGACTATGGAAACCGGGGAGCTGTTTTTT | CASSYGPTMETGELFF
NA | TRBJ1-4 | TRBV28 | few | TGTGCCAGCAGCAGTGAGGGGATTGCCCCTCAAAAACTGTTTTTT | CASSSEGIAPQKLFF
NA | TRBJ1-1 | TRBV6-5 | large | TGTGCCAGCAGCCTCGAGTACACTGAAGCTTTCTTT | CASSLEYTEAFF
TRBD1 | TRBJ1-1 | TRBV6-1 | NA | TGTGCCAGCAGTCGCTCAGGGGGCATGAACACTGAAGCTTTCTTT | CASSRSGGMNTEAFF
NA | TRBJ2-7 | TRBV2 | NA | TGTGCCAGCAGTGGAAGGACGGAGGACGAGCAGTACTTC | CASSGRTEDEQYF
NA | TRBJ2-7 | TRBV7-2 | NA | TGTGCCAGCAGCTTAGGCCTGATCTCCTACGAGCAGTACTTC | CASSLGLISYEQYF
NA | TRBJ2-2 | TRBV12-3/TRBV12-4 | few | TGTGCCAGCAGTTTAGGGTCCGGGGATCTGTTTTTT | CASSLGSGDLFF
NA | TRBJ2-1 | TRBV5-1 | NA | TGCGCCAGCAGCTTAGAACAGGTAGCGCGATCCAATGAGCAGTTCTTC | CASSLEQVARSNEQFF
NA | TRBJ2-5 | TRBV14 | NA | TGTGCCAGCAGCCAGTACCGGGACGGAGAGACCCAGTACTTC | CASSQYRDGETQYF
NA | TRBJ1-1 | TRBV28 | few | TGTGCCAGCAGCTCGACAGTGAACACTGAAGCTTTCTTT | CASSSTVNTEAFF
NA | TRBJ1-2 | TRBV20-1 | NA | TGCAGTACTAGTCCGCTAGAGTATTCGGGTGGCTACACCTTC | CSTSPLEYSGGYTF
NA | TRBJ1-2 | TRBV6-1 | many | TGTGCCAGCAGAGACCATGGGCAACGCGGATATGGTTACGTCTTC | CASRDHGQRGYGYVF
NA | TRBJ2-7 | TRBV11-3 | NA | TGTGCCAGCAGCTTATCGCCCCAGATCTTCGAGCAGTACTTC | CASSLSPQIFEQYF